Below, 11 T cell receptor delta chains from the same sample are listed, as sequenced in a study of DNA immune sequencing with unique molecular identifiers. A 32-plex genomic DNA assay used primers for all 8 TRDV and 4 TRDJ genes. The library had 12-nucleotide UMIs introduced over approximately 3 barcoding cycles, then a second adapter PCR. TCRdb re-processed the multiplex PCR reads using CATT. The data hold about 4,500 delta-chain clones, with roughly an eighth observed a single time. The sequenced sample was gamma-delta T cells enriched from blood buffy coat, or unenriched PBMCs (not recorded which). All receptors come from a human donor in good health.

This clone was seen more than once but under ten times. The protein recorded in TCRdb matches a much larger clone and deviates from this DNA's translation at residue 11, suggesting a read error; the protein here is obtained by translating the DNA. The chain joins TRDV2 to TRDJ1, with unresolved D. Germline V CDR1 and CDR2: GEAIGNYY, EKD. The CDR3 runs to 15 residues. The CDR3 sequence: CACDGVGANTNKLIF. In DNA form, the CDR3 reads TGTGCCTGTGACGGCGTCGGTGCAAACACCAATAAACTCATCTTT.

This clone was seen many times. The chain links TRDV2 to TRDJ3; TRDD3 aligns across 9 bases. Per germline, CDR1 GEAIGNYY and CDR2 EKD. The CDR3 extends over 19 amino acids. The junction had 7 bases not matched to a gene; V was cut back by 0 bases and J by 2 bases. The CDR3 reads CACDTAGGYRTWDTRQMFF. For the CDR3, the DNA is TGTGCCTGTGACACCGCCGGGGGATACCGGACCTGGGACACCCGACAGATGTTTTTC.

This clone was detected only a few times. The chain is built from TRDV2 and TRDJ1; 13 bases align to TRDD3. CDR3 length: 18 residues. Germline V gene lookup returns CDR1 GEAIGNYY and CDR2 EKD. Losses at the gene ends were 1 base for V and 0 bases for J; bases not matched to a gene: 7. For the CDR3, the DNA is TGTGCCTGTGACACACTGGGGGATACGCGGCAATACACCGATAAACTCATCTTT. Its protein product is CACDTLGDTRQYTDKLIF.

This clone was seen repeatedly, ten times or more. This chain uses TRDV1 with TRDJ1; the match to TRDD3 covers 11 bases. In germline, CDR1 is TSWWSYY, CDR2 QGS. Losses at the gene ends were 0 bases for V and 0 bases for J; bases not matched to a gene: 33. The CDR3 contains 27 residues. CDR3 in amino acids: CALGELTYLVREFLLGDRRRYTDKLIF. CDR3 nucleotide sequence: TGTGCTCTTGGGGAACTAACATATTTGGTCCGGGAATTTTTACTGGGGGATAGGAGGAGGTACACCGATAAACTCATCTTT.

In the case of this clone: TCRdb's protein for this DNA is that of a much larger clone and differs from the translation at residue 3, likely a read error; the protein shown is the DNA translation. The rearrangement joins TRDV2 to TRDJ3; 9 bases align to TRDD3. Per germline, CDR1 GEAIGNYY and CDR2 EKD. J lost 0 bases, V lost 8 bases, and 16 bases had no gene match. The CDR3 totals 20 residues. The CDR3 sequence: CAFDPIVLGESSWDTRQMFF. The CDR3 nucleotides read TGTGCCTTTGATCCCATTGTACTGGGGGAAAGCTCCTGGGACACCCGACAGATGTTTTTC.

This clone occurred a few times. The translation of this DNA and the TCRdb protein of a much larger clone differ at residue 3, probably owing to a read error; the protein shown here is translated from the DNA. Other DNA sequences in the same sample also yield this CDR3. The genes are TRDV2 and TRDJ3; D call uncertain. Germline V gene lookup returns CDR1 GEAIGNYY and CDR2 EKD. CDR3 length: 17 amino acids. For the CDR3, the DNA is TGTGCCAGTGACACATCGCCCCCCTCCTGGGACACCCGACAGATGTTTTTC. It is translated as CASDTSPPSWDTRQMFF.

Concerning this clone: The likely explanation is a read error, given a far larger clone one base away. Other nucleotide sequences in the sample specify the same CDR3. The chain employs TRDV2 and TRDJ3; D is perhaps TRDD3 (5 bases). The CDR3 has 20 amino acids. CDR1 is GEAIGNYY and CDR2 is EKD in the germline V gene. Between the trimmed V and J ends, which lost 0 bases and 0 bases, there was a span of 17 bases. The CDR3 here is CACDTLGTTNGSWDTRQMFF. In nucleotides, the CDR3 is TGTGCCTGTGACACCTTGGGGACTACGAACGGCTCCTGGGACACCCGACAGATGTTTTTC.

Concerning this clone itself: The mismatch at residue 10 between this DNA's translation and the TCRdb protein of a much larger clone likely reflects a read error; the protein shown is translated from the DNA. The chain uses TRDV2 and TRDJ3; 10 nucleotides align to TRDD3. This CDR3 is built from 20 residues. Germline CDR1 reads GEAIGNYY; CDR2 reads EKD. V shed 0 bases, J shed 0 bases, and the junction held 7 bases outside the gene matches. CDR3 loop: CACDTVLGDANSWDTRQMFF. Written as DNA, the CDR3 is TGTGCCTGTGACACCGTACTGGGGGATGCGAACTCCTGGGACACCCGACAGATGTTTTTC.

This clone showed up just a few times. Translating this DNA gives a protein that differs at residue 5 from the TCRdb one, which belongs to a much larger clone; a read error is likely, and the protein shown is this translation. The same CDR3 can be traced to other DNA sequences in this sample. This sequence joins TRDV2 and TRDJ1; 11 nucleotides align to TRDD3. The V and J ends lost 3 bases and 3 bases, in that order; junction bases with no gene match: 8. The germline CDR1 and CDR2 sequences are GEAIGNYY and EKD. This CDR3 spans 16 amino acids. CDR3 residues: CACDELGDTQADKLIF. The CDR3 coding sequence is TGTGCCTGTGACGAGCTGGGGGATACCCAGGCCGATAAACTCATCTTT.

In the case of this clone: Only one base separates this from a far larger clonotype, so it likely reflects a read error. This same CDR3 is encoded by further DNA sequences in the sample. This chain connects TRDV2 to TRDJ3, with 13 bases matching TRDD3. This CDR3 comprises 20 residues. J was trimmed by 0 bases and V by 7 bases; bases with no gene match: 11. In germline, CDR1 is GEAIGNYY, CDR2 EKD. Here the CDR3 DNA reads TGTGCCTGCGAACCGTACTGGGGGATACGGGGCTCCTGGGACACCCGACAGATGTTTTTC. This translates into CACEPYWGIRGSWDTRQMFF.

This clone is labeled as medium-sized. The sample carries other DNA sequences with the same CDR3. J is TRDJ3 and V is TRDV2; TRDD3 agrees at 13 bases. Germline V gene data show CDR1 as GEAIGNYY and CDR2 as EKD. Germline trimming cut 0 bases from V and 3 bases from J; bases unmatched to any gene: 7. The CDR3 contains 20 residues. CDR3 region: CACDTVLLGDTNWDTRQMFF. The CDR3 coding sequence is TGTGCCTGTGACACCGTACTACTGGGGGATACGAACTGGGACACCCGACAGATGTTTTTC.